Below, 8 T cell receptor beta chains from the same sample are listed, as sequenced in a study of cytomegalovirus exposure and HLA in healthy donors. Measured with immunoSEQ multiplex PCR; TCRdb has only the in-frame clones, and not every one. The sample consists of 55,000 to 75,000 clones, 90% to 95% of them appearing once. Sequenced: PBMCs. These receptors all stem from a man younger than 35 in good health and CMV-seropositive.

This clone was found once. The rearrangement links TRBV7-3 to TRBJ2-1, with D uncertain. V was shortened by 2 bases and J by 5 bases, with 7 bases between the two germline ends. Germline V gene data show CDR1 as SGHTA and CDR2 as FQGTGA. The CDR3 sequence is 13 residues long. CDR3 coding DNA: TGTGCCAGCAGCTTAGGGCTGAACAATGAGCAGTTCTTC. It specifies CASSLGLNNEQFF.

V and J are TRBV9 and TRBJ1-1; TRBD1 might be the D (6 bases). The CDR3 contains 15 residues. Trimming took off 3 bases at V and 2 bases at J, with 14 bases between the two ends. Germline CDR1 is SGDLS and CDR2 is YYNGEE. The CDR3 DNA is TGTGCCAGCAGCGGCGAAGGGGGGGCAAACACTGAAGCTTTCTTT. It translates to CASSGEGGANTEAFF.

The chain links TRBV14 to TRBJ1-6; D call uncertain. This CDR3 comprises 17 residues. The germline V and J ends were trimmed by 0 bases and 0 bases, with 9 bases remaining between them. Germline assignment: CDR1 SGHDN and CDR2 FVKESK. CDR3 sequence: CASSQEWLSSYNSPLHF. The CDR3 bases are TGTGCCAGCAGCCAAGAGTGGCTCAGCTCCTATAATTCACCCCTCCACTTT.

The chain couples TRBV5-6 to TRBJ1-5, with a tentative D call TRBD1 (6 bases). Germline V gives CDR1 SGHDT, CDR2 YYEEEE. Trimming stripped 4 bases from V and 5 bases from J, with 13 bases between. The CDR3 runs to 14 residues. In DNA form, the CDR3 reads TGTGCCAGCAGCCCCACAGGGAGTGATCAGCCCCAGCATTTT. It translates to CASSPTGSDQPQHF.

CDR3: CASSKTLAGGYTGELFF. The CDR3, as DNA: TGTGCCAGCAGCAAAACCCTAGCGGGGGGATACACCGGGGAGCTGTTTTTT. The V call is TRBV5-8, the J call TRBJ2-2; 11 bases map to TRBD2. This CDR3 has 17 residues. From germline, CDR1 is SGHTS and CDR2 YDEGEE. With 4 bases clipped from V and 3 bases from J, the junction kept 8 bases outside the gene matches.

This rearrangement joins TRBV30 to TRBJ2-7; weak D call: TRBD2 (6 bases). Trimming shortened V by 0 bases and J by 6 bases, and 12 bases separated the two germline ends. Germline-derived CDR1 and CDR2 are GTSNPN and SVGIG (reference sequence). This CDR3 has 13 residues. The CDR3 reads CAWSVDMGGEQYF. The CDR3, as DNA: TGTGCCTGGAGTGTAGATATGGGAGGCGAGCAGTACTTC.

The chain uses TRBV28 and TRBJ1-4; maybe TRBD1 (5 bases). Germline CDR1 reads MDHEN; CDR2 reads SYDVKM. V was shortened by 5 bases and J by 0 bases, with 7 bases between the two germline ends. This CDR3 spans 14 amino acids. CDR3 protein: CASSRQSTNEKLFF. The CDR3 DNA reads as TGTGCCAGCAGTAGACAGTCAACTAATGAAAAACTGTTTTTT.

V and J are TRBV13 and TRBJ2-5, with 8 bases fitting TRBD1. The germline V gene has CDR1 PRHDT and CDR2 FYEKMQ (reference sequence). CDR3 length equals 14 residues. Trimming took 2 bases from V and 2 from J; bases not matched to a gene: 1. The CDR3 sequence is CASSLRTGQETQYF. The CDR3 bases are TGTGCCAGCAGCTTACGGACAGGGCAAGAGACCCAGTACTTC.